Each of the 8 T cell receptor beta chains below was sequenced from the same sample in a study of early T cells in non-severe SARS-CoV-2 infection. One entry per CDR3 protein results from TCRdb running MiXCR on the 5' RACE reads. The sample shows 25,000 to 30,000 distinct CDR3 sequences, 5.4% of them seen only once. The specimen was whole blood. The receptors shown here come from an adult who was a healthcare worker with PCR-confirmed SARS-CoV-2 infection or an uninfected control (not recorded which).

This clonotype was detected a few times. CDR3 region: CSVGGNEQFF. In DNA form, the CDR3 reads TGCAGCGTTGGGGGAAATGAGCAGTTCTTC. The gene calls are TRBV29-1 and TRBJ2-1; D unclear. This CDR3 region has 10 residues. Trimming cost V 4 bases and J 7 bases, with 5 bases left between them. CDR1 is SQVTM and CDR2 is ANQGSEA in the germline V gene.

At least ten counts were recorded for this clonotype. The V and J genes are TRBV28 and TRBJ2-2; D is unresolved. The CDR3 consists of 17 residues. V was shortened by 3 bases and J by 8 bases, with 22 bases between the two germline ends. Germline-derived CDR1 and CDR2 are MDHEN and SYDVKM. In DNA, the CDR3 is TGTGCCAGCAGTTTGAGTCCAGGCAGTCCTCGCCCTGGGGAGCTGTTTTTT. Translation gives CASSLSPGSPRPGELFF.

The rearrangement uses TRBV20-1 and TRBJ1-1; possible D gene TRBD1, 5 bases. V was trimmed by 5 bases and J by 5 bases, leaving 9 bases between them. The CDR3 is made up of 11 amino acids. Germline values: CDR1 DFQATT, CDR2 SNEGSKA (reference sequence). The CDR3 coding sequence is TGCAGTGCTCCGTGGGGGACTGAAGCTTTCTTT. As protein: CSAPWGTEAFF.

This clonotype was seen ten or more times. This chain joins TRBV5-6 and TRBJ2-1; 12 bases line up with TRBD2. The germline V gene encodes CDR1 SGHDT and CDR2 YYEEEE. CDR3 length: 16 amino acids. Unmatched junction bases numbered 4, after V lost 2 bases and J lost 4 bases. CDR3 residues: CASSFWTSGEYNEQFF. CDR3 bases: TGTGCCAGCAGCTTCTGGACTAGCGGGGAATACAATGAGCAGTTCTTC.

This clonotype has just a few counts. The chain links TRBV29-1 to TRBJ2-1, with TRBD2 identical over 7 bases. CDR1 and CDR2 (germline): SQVTM, ANQGSEA. The ends lost 6 bases at V and 4 bases at J; junction bases unmatched: 6. This CDR3 spans 13 amino acids. CDR3 amino acids: CSVGLAAYNEQFF. For the CDR3, the DNA is TGCAGCGTGGGGCTAGCGGCATACAATGAGCAGTTCTTC.

The table lists this clonotype with a few counts. CDR3 bases: TGTGCCAGCAGCCAAGAATTCGCGACTTCCTACGAGCAGTACTTC. Protein: CASSQEFATSYEQYF. This chain uses TRBV4-2 with TRBJ2-7; D is unresolved. Germline-derived CDR1 and CDR2 are LGHNA and YNFKEQ. Trimming stripped 0 bases from V and 1 base from J, with 10 bases between. This CDR3 is built from 15 residues.

This clonotype was observed a handful of times. The rearrangement links TRBV10-2 to TRBJ2-1; TRBD1 is a possible D gene (6 bases). Germline V gene lookup returns CDR1 WSHSY and CDR2 SAAADI. Deletions cut 2 bases from V and 3 bases from J, with 11 bases between. The CDR3 runs to 15 residues. The CDR3 region has the DNA TGCGCCAGCAGTGAGACCAAACAGGGCTACAATGAGCAGTTCTTC. It is translated as CASSETKQGYNEQFF.

This clonotype was recorded many times. The chain uses TRBV29-1 and TRBJ2-1; D uncertain. Germline V lookup: CDR1 SQVTM, CDR2 ANQGSEA. CDR3 length: 13 residues. Deletions cut 5 bases from V and 4 bases from J, with 12 bases between. The CDR3, as DNA: TGCAGCGTTTCGACCCCGTTTTACAATGAGCAGTTCTTC. Encoded protein: CSVSTPFYNEQFF.